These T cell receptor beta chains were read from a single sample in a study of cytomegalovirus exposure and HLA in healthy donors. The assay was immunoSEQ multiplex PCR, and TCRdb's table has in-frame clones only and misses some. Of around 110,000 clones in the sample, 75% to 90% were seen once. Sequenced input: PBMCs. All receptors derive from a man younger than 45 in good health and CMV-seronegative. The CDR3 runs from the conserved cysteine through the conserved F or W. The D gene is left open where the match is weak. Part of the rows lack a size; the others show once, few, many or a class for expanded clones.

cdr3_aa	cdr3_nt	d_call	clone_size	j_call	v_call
CASSIETGGLNTEAFF	TGTGCCAGTAGTATAGAGACAGGGGGGTTGAACACTGAAGCTTTCTTT	TRBD1	-	TRBJ1-1	TRBV19
CASSGPLRRGRTDTQYF	TGTGCCAGCAGCGGACCCCTGCGGCGGGGGCGCACAGATACGCAGTATTTT	-	-	TRBJ2-3	TRBV9
CASSVGAGGAEDTQYF	TGTGCCAGCAGCGTAGGGGCGGGGGGCGCTGAAGATACGCAGTATTTT	TRBD2	-	TRBJ2-3	TRBV9
CASSLTPGGGHYGYTF	TGTGCCAGCAGTTTGACCCCGGGAGGGGGGCACTATGGCTACACCTTC	-	-	TRBJ1-2	TRBV28
CASSRYRGNTEAFF	TGTGCCAGCAGCCGTTACAGGGGGAACACTGAAGCTTTCTTT	TRBD1	-	TRBJ1-1	TRBV14
CATYGQSSYEQYF	TGTGCCACCTATGGACAGAGCTCCTACGAGCAGTACTTC	-	once	TRBJ2-7	TRBV28
CASSLVGRWSGANGLTF	TGTGCCAGCAGCTTGGTGGGGCGGTGGTCTGGGGCCAACGGCCTGACTTTC	-	-	TRBJ2-6	TRBV5-6
CASRTGGDASTEAFF	TGTGCCAGCAGGACAGGGGGCGACGCATCCACTGAAGCTTTCTTT	TRBD1	-	TRBJ1-1	TRBV6-5
CASSSGTSGLVKTQYF	TGCGCCAGCAGCTCCGGGACTAGCGGGCTTGTAAAGACCCAGTACTTC	TRBD2	-	TRBJ2-5	TRBV5-1
CASIVTGGDQPQHF	TGTGCCAGCATTGTGACAGGTGGGGATCAGCCCCAGCATTTT	-	-	TRBJ1-5	TRBV19
CATSRDRRDRVLQFF	TGTGCCACCAGCAGAGATCGAAGGGACAGGGTTTTACAGTTCTTC	TRBD1	-	TRBJ2-1	TRBV15
CASSQDRGGANVLTF	TGCGCCAGCAGCCAGGACAGGGGTGGGGCCAACGTCCTGACTTTC	TRBD1	-	TRBJ2-6	TRBV4-3
CASSFSSDDEKLFF	TGTGCCAGCAGCTTTTCCAGCGACGATGAAAAACTGTTTTTT	-	once	TRBJ1-4	TRBV5-4
CASSAQGAEKLFF	TGTGCCAGCAGTGCGCAGGGGGCGGAAAAACTGTTTTTT	TRBD1	-	TRBJ1-4	TRBV25-1
CASSVTGTLNQPQHF	TGTGCCAGCAGTGTAACCGGGACACTCAATCAGCCCCAGCATTTT	-	-	TRBJ1-5	TRBV6-1
CASSSRGSTDTQYF	TGTGCCAGCAGCTCGCGGGGGAGCACAGATACGCAGTATTTT	TRBD2	once	TRBJ2-3	TRBV7-9
CASSFDRGSYEQYF	TGTGCCAGCAGCTTCGACAGGGGATCTTACGAGCAGTACTTC	TRBD1	-	TRBJ2-7	TRBV5-4
CASSESGQPQHF	TGTGCCAGCAGTGAGAGCGGGCAACCCCAGCATTTT	-	-	TRBJ1-5	TRBV2
CASSLDNKGQAYGYTF	TGTGCCAGCAGCTTAGATAACAAGGGACAGGCCTATGGCTACACCTTC	TRBD1	-	TRBJ1-2	TRBV7-2
CASSPLTGEETQYF	TGCGCCAGCAGCCCACTGACAGGGGAAGAGACCCAGTACTTC	TRBD1	-	TRBJ2-5	TRBV5-1
CASGGNTGELFF	TGTGCCAGCGGAGGGAACACCGGGGAGCTGTTTTTT	-	-	TRBJ2-2	TRBV25-1
CASSLVLAASYEQYF	TGCGCCAGCAGCTTGGTACTAGCGGCCTCCTACGAGCAGTACTTC	TRBD2	-	TRBJ2-7	TRBV5-1
CAAGYNEQFF	TGTGCGGCGGGGTACAATGAGCAGTTCTTC	-	-	TRBJ2-1	TRBV19
CASSPEDTGELFF	TGTGCCAGCAGCCCGGAGGACACCGGGGAGCTGTTTTTT	-	few	TRBJ2-2	TRBV6-4
CASSFGGVLSGNTIYF	TGTGCCAGCAGTTTTGGAGGGGTTCTCTCTGGAAACACCATATATTTT	-	-	TRBJ1-3	TRBV28
CASSLDRVFEQFF	TGCGCCAGCAGCTTGGACAGGGTTTTTGAGCAGTTCTTC	-	-	TRBJ2-1	TRBV5-1
CASSQPRGQVGNTIYF	TGCGCCAGCAGCCAACCCAGGGGGCAGGTTGGAAACACCATATATTTT	TRBD1	-	TRBJ1-3	TRBV4-1
CASSLSTGGYGYTF	TGTGCCAGCAGTTTATCCACGGGGGGCTATGGCTACACCTTC	-	-	TRBJ1-2	TRBV28
CASSAGTGNFDTEAFF	TGCGCCAGCAGCGCCGGGACAGGGAATTTCGACACTGAAGCTTTCTTT	TRBD1	-	TRBJ1-1	TRBV5-1
CASSEERAETDTQYF	TGTGCCAGCAGTGAAGAGCGGGCGGAGACAGATACGCAGTATTTT	-	-	TRBJ2-3	TRBV2
CASSEIAGGRDEQFF	TGTGCCAGCAGTGAAATAGCGGGGGGGCGGGATGAGCAGTTCTTC	TRBD2	few	TRBJ2-1	TRBV6-1
CASSTPQGWGEKLFF	TGTGCCAGCAGTACACCACAGGGGTGGGGTGAAAAACTGTTTTTT	TRBD1	-	TRBJ1-4	TRBV28
CASSMGYGTGANGLTF	TGTGCCAGTAGTATGGGTTACGGAACTGGGGCCAACGGCCTGACTTTC	-	few	TRBJ2-6	TRBV19